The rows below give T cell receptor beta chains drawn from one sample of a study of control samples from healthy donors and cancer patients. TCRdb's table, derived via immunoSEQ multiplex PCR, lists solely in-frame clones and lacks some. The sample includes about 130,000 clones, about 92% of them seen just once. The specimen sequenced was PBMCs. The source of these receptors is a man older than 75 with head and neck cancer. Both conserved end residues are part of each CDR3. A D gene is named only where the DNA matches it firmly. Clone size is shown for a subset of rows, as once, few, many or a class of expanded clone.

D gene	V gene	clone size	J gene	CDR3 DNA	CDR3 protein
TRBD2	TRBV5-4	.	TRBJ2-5	TGTGCCAGCAGCTTAAATCTAGCGGGGGGGGAGACCCAGTACTTC	CASSLNLAGGETQYF
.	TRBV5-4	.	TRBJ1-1	TGTGCCAGCAGCTCATGGGGCAGGAACACTGAAGCTTTCTTT	CASSSWGRNTEAFF
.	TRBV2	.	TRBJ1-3	TGTGCCAGCAGCCAAGATCAGGGCTTGGGATCTGGAAACACCATATATTTT	CASSQDQGLGSGNTIYF
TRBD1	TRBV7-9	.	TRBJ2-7	TGTGCCAGCAGCTTCCGGGACAGGGACACCTACGAGCAGTACTTC	CASSFRDRDTYEQYF
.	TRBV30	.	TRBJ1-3	TGTGCCTGGAGTACCTCCTTGCTTAGCTCTGGAAACACCATATATTTT	CAWSTSLLSSGNTIYF
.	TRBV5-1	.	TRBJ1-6	TGCGCCAGCAGCCCGGGACATAATTCACCCCTCCACTTT	CASSPGHNSPLHF
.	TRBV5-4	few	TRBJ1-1	TGTGCCAGCAGCAGAAGCGGGACGGGGTACACTGAAGCTTTCTTT	CASSRSGTGYTEAFF
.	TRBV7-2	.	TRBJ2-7	TGTGCCAGCAGTATAGCAGCAGGCTACGAGCAGTACTTC	CASSIAAGYEQYF
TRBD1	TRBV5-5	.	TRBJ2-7	TGTGCCAGCGCCCCGGGACAGGCCTACGAGCAGTACTTC	CASAPGQAYEQYF
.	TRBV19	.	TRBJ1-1	TGTGCCAGTAGTCGTAGGACGAACACTGAAGCTTTCTTT	CASSRRTNTEAFF
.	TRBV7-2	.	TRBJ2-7	TGTGCCAGCAGCGAATACATCTCTCGCGCGGTCTACGAGCAGTACTTC	CASSEYISRAVYEQYF
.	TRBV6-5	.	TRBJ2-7	TGTGCCAGCACCCCAGGGCGTGTAAGCGACGAGCAGTACTTC	CASTPGRVSDEQYF
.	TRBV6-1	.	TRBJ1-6	TGTGCCAGCAGTGAAGCGCAAGGGGGATCCCTCCACTTT	CASSEAQGGSLHF
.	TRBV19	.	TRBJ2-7	TGTGCCAGTAGTATTTTGGCAGGGGCCCCCTACGAGCAGTACTTC	CASSILAGAPYEQYF
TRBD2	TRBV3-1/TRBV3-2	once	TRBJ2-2	TGTGCCAGCAGAGATCCCACTAGCGGGAACACCGGGGAGCTGTTTTTT	CASRDPTSGNTGELFF
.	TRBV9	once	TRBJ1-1	TGTGCCAGCAGCGCCCGCACAGGGCTCACTGAAGCTTTCTTT	CASSARTGLTEAFF
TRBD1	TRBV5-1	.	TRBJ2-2	TGCGCCAGCAGTTTGGTCATAACAGGGGCAGGCACCGGGGAGCTGTTTTTT	CASSLVITGAGTGELFF
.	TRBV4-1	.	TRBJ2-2	TGCGCCAGCAGCCCGGGGGCAGGATCTAACACCGGGGAGCTGTTTTTT	CASSPGAGSNTGELFF
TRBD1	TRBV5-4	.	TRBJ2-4	TGTGCCAGCAGCTTGGCCGGGACAGGGGTAATCATTCAGTACTTC	CASSLAGTGVIIQYF
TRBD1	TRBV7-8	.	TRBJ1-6	TGTGCCAGCAGCTCGACCGGGACAGGGGGCCTGAGGAATTCACCCCTCCACTTT	CASSSTGTGGLRNSPLHF
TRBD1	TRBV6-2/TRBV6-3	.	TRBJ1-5	TGTGCCAGCAGTTACAACGGACAGGGTAGCAATCAGCCCCAGCATTTT	CASSYNGQGSNQPQHF
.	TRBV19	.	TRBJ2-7	TGTGCCAGTAGTATGCTACAGGGCTACGAGCAGTACTTC	CASSMLQGYEQYF
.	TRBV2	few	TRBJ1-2	TGTGCCAGCAACACAGGGTCCAACTATGGCTACACCTTC	CASNTGSNYGYTF
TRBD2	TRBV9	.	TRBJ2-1	TGTGCCAGCAGCCTTAGCGGGAGGGCCTCCCGGAAAATGAGGTCCTACAATGAGCAGTTCTTC	CASSLSGRASRKMRSYNEQFF
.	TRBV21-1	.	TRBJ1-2	TGTGCCAGCAGCAAGGCCACGGGGGGGAACTATGGCTACACCTTC	CASSKATGGNYGYTF
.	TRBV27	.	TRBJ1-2	TGTGCCAGCAGTTTCTGGGGGGGGCGGAATGGCTACACCTTC	CASSFWGGRNGYTF
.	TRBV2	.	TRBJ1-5	TGTGCCAGCAGTGTACGGGCCAGGGTGATCCAGCCCCAGCATTTT	CASSVRARVIQPQHF
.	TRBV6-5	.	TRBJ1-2	TGTGCCAGCAGTTTCGGGGGTGGTGGCTACACCTTC	CASSFGGGGYTF
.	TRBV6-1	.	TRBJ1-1	TGTGCCAGCAGTGAATTTTTAGTTTTGAACACTGAAGCTTTCTTT	CASSEFLVLNTEAFF
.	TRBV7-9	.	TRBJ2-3	TGTGCCAGCAGCTTAGGAGTTAGCGGCACAGATACGCAGTATTTT	CASSLGVSGTDTQYF
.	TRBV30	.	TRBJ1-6	TGTGCCTGGAGTCCCACAGTTTCCTATAATTCACCCCTCCACTTT	CAWSPTVSYNSPLHF
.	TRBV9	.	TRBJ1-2	TGTGCCAGCAGCGTGGAGTGGGGGGGATATGGCTACACCTTC	CASSVEWGGYGYTF
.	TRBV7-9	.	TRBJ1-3	TGTGCCAGCAGCTTAAGCTGGCAGGCCAACTCTGGAAACACCATATATTTT	CASSLSWQANSGNTIYF
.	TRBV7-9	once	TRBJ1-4	TGTGCCAGCAGCTTACGACAGGAGGGGGAAAAACTGTTTTTT	CASSLRQEGEKLFF
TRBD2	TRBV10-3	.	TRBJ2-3	TGTGCCATCAGCAAGGGACTAGCGGGAGGGTACACAGATACGCAGTATTTT	CAISKGLAGGYTDTQYF
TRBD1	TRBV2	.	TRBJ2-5	TGTGCCAGCAGCCCGGACAGGCGGGCAGAGACCCAGTACTTC	CASSPDRRAETQYF
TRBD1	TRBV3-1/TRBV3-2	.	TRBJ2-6	TGTGCCAGCAGCCAAGATAGGACAGGGGGCAGCTCTGGGGCCAACGTCCTGACTTTC	CASSQDRTGGSSGANVLTF
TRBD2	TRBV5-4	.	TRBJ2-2	TGTGCCAGCAGCATGACTAGCGGTTCCACCGGGGAGCTGTTTTTT	CASSMTSGSTGELFF
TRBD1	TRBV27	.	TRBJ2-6	TGTGCCAGCAGTTTACGCATCGGGACAGGGGGCTACGGGGCCAACGTCCTGACTTTC	CASSLRIGTGGYGANVLTF
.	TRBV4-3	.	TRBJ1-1	TGCGCCAGCAGCCAAGCTATCCGGGGCACTGAAGCTTTCTTT	CASSQAIRGTEAFF
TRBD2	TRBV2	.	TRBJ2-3	TGTGCCAGCAGTGAGGTCATCCCGGGAGGAGATACGCAGTATTTT	CASSEVIPGGDTQYF
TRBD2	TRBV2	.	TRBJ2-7	TGTGCCACCTTTCGGGAGGGCTCCTTCGAGCAGTACTTC	CATFREGSFEQYF
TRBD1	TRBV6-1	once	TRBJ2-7	TGTGCCAGCAGTGAATGGACAGGGCCCTACGAGCAGTACTTC	CASSEWTGPYEQYF
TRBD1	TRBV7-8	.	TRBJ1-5	TGTGCCAGCAGCGGGGACAGGAATCAGCCCCAGCATTTT	CASSGDRNQPQHF
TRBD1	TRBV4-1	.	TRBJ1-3	TGCGCCAGCAGCCCTCCGACAGGGGTCCGCTCTGGAAACACCATATATTTT	CASSPPTGVRSGNTIYF
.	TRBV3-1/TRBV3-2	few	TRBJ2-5	TGTGCCAGCAGCCAAGATGTCTCGGGGACCCAGTACTTC	CASSQDVSGTQYF
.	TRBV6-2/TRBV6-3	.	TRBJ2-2	TGTGCCAGCAGTTACGTACGCCAGAACACCGGGGAGCTGTTTTTT	CASSYVRQNTGELFF
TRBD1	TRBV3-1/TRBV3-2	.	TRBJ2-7	TGTGCCAGCAGCCAAGCCCCCTGGACAGGGGAATTCGTCGGGGTCTTC	CASSQAPWTGEFVGVF
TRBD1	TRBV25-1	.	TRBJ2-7	TGTGCCAGCAGTGACCCCGGGACAGGGAGTGAGCAGTACTTC	CASSDPGTGSEQYF
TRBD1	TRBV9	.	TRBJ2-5	TGTGCCAGCAGCCCTCGGGACAGGGGGGCAGGTAAGACCCAGTACTTC	CASSPRDRGAGKTQYF
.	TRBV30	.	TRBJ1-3	TGTGCCTGGAGTGTAGCCCACAGCTCTGGAAACACCATATATTTT	CAWSVAHSSGNTIYF